This T cell receptor beta chain was recorded in a study of CD8 T cells in ankylosing spondylitis. General observations from the study: Within ankylosing spondylitis blood, a TCR beta motif made up of several highly homologous variants appeared to be characteristic. Earlier authors reported some of these motif variants in reactive arthritis synovial fluid and blood. Researchers reportedly found disease-linked clones significantly enriched in matched ankylosing spondylitis synovial fluid.

There are many counts of this clonotype. As yet, its antigen is unknown. Generation of TCR beta libraries employed quantitative 5'-RACE incorporating molecular barcodes. TCRdb reprocessed the 5' RACE reads via MiXCR and lists one record per CDR3 protein. Of under 55,000 distinct CDR3 sequences in the sample, about 7.8% were seen once. This receptor was obtained from a female donor with ankylosing spondylitis or in good health (not recorded which). The sample comprised blood, either unsorted or a sorted T cell fraction (not recorded which).

This CDR3 reads CSASEGNYEQYF. CDR3 nucleotide sequence: TGCAGTGCCTCGGAGGGTAACTACGAGCAGTACTTC. The chain joins TRBV20-1 to TRBJ2-7, with D tentatively TRBD2 (6 bases). V gave up 6 bases and J gave up 3 bases, with 12 bases separating them. Germline CDR1 and CDR2: DFQATT and SNEGSKA (reference sequence). The CDR3 covers 12 residues.